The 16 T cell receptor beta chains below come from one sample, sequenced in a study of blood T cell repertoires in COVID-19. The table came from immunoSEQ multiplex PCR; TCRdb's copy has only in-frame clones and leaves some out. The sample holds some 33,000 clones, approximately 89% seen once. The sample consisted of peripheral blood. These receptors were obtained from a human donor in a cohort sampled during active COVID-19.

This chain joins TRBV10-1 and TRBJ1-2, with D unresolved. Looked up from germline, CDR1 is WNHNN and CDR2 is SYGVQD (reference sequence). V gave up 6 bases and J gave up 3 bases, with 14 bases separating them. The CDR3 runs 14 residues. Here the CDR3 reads CASSGSGRHYGYTF. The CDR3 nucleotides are TGCGCCAGCAGCGGGTCGGGTCGTCACTATGGCTACACCTTC.

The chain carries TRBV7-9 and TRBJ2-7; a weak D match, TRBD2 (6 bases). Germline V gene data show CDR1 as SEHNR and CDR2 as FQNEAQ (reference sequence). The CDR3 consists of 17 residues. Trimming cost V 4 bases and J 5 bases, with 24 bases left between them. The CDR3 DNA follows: TGTGCCAGCAGCTCCACCTCCGGGAGTGGTAGTTCAGACGAGCAGTACTTC. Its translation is CASSSTSGSGSSDEQYF.

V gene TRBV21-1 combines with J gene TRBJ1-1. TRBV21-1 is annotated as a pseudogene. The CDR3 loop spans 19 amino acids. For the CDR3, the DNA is TGTGCCAGCAGCAAAGTATCAACTACCACGGTAGACTTCAACACTGAAGCTTTCTTT. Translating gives CASSKVSTTTVDFNTEAFF.

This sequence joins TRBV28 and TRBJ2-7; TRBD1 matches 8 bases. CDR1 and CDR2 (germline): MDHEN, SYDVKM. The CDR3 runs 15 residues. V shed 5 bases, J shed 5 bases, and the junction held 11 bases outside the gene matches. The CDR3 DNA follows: TGTGCCAGCAGTCCACCCGACAGGGGCCGGAACGAGCAGTACTTC. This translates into CASSPPDRGRNEQYF.

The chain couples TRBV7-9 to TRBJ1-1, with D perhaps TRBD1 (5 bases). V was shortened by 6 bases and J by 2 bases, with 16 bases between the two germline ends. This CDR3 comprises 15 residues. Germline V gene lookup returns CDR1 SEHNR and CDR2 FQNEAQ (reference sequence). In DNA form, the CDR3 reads TGTGCCAGCAGGCCCCCCACAGGACCAAACACTGAAGCTTTCTTT. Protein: CASRPPTGPNTEAFF.

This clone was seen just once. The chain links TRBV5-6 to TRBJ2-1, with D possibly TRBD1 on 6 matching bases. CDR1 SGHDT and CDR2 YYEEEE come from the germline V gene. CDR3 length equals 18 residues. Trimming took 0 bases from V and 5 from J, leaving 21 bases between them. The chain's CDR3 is CASSLGQAFGLSHNEQFF. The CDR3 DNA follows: TGTGCCAGCAGCTTGGGACAGGCGTTCGGTTTGTCCCACAATGAGCAGTTCTTC.

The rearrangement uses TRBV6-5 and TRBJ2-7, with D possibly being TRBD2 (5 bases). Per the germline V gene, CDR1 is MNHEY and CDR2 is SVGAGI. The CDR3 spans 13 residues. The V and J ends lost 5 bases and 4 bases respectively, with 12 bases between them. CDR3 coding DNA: TGTGCCAGCAGTCCGGGATTACGGTACGAGCAGTACTTC. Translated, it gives CASSPGLRYEQYF.

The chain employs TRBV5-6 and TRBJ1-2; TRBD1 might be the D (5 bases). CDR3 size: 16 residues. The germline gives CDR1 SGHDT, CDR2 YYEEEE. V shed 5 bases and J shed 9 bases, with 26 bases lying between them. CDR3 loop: CASSWGGGTEILRYTF. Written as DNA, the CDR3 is TGTGCCAGCAGTTGGGGCGGAGGGACGGAGATATTACGCTACACCTTC.

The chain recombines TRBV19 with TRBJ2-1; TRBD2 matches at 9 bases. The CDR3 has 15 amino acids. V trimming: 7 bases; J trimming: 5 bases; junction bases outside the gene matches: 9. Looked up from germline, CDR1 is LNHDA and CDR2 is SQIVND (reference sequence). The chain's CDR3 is CASTLAGVTDNEQFF. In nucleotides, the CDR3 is TGTGCCAGTACCTTAGCGGGAGTGACCGACAATGAGCAGTTCTTC. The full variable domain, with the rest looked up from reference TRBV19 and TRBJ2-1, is DGGITQSPKYLFRKEGQNVTLSCEQNLNHDAMYWYRQDPGQGLRLIYYSQIVNDFQKGDIAEGYSVSREKKESFPLTVTSAQKNPTAFYLCASTLAGVTDNEQFFGPGTRLTVL.

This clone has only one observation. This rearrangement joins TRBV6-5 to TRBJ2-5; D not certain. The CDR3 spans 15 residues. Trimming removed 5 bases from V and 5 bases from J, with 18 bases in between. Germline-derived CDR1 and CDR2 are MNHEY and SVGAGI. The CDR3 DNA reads TGTGCCAGCAGTCCGCGAGGTGAATACACGGAGACCCAGTACTTC. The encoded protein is CASSPRGEYTETQYF.

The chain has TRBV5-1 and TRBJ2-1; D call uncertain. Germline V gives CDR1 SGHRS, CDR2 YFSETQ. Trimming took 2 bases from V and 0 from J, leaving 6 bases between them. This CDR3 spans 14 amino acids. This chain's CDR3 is CASSFTISYNEQFF. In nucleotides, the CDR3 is TGCGCCAGCAGCTTTACAATCTCCTACAATGAGCAGTTCTTC.

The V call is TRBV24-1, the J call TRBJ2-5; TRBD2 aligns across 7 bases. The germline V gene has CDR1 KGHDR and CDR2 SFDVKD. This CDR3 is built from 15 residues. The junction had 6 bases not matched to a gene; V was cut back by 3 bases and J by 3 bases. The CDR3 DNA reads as TGTGCCACCAGTGATGCGGGACTAATGGAAGAGACCCAGTACTTC. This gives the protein CATSDAGLMEETQYF.

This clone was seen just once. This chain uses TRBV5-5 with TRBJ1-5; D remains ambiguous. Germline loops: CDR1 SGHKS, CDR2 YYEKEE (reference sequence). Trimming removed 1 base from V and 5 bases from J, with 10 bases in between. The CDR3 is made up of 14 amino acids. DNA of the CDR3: TGTGCCAGCAGCTTGCAGGATCTGGATCAGCCCCAGCATTTT. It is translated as CASSLQDLDQPQHF.

DNA for the CDR3: TGTGCCAGCAGCTCCCTTGGGGGGTACTACGAGCAGTACTTC. It translates to CASSSLGGYYEQYF. The chain recombines TRBV5-6 with TRBJ2-7; possibly TRBD2 for D (6 bases). The length of the CDR3 is 14 residues. The germline CDR1 and CDR2 sequences are SGHDT and YYEEEE. Trimming removed 3 bases at V and 3 bases at J, with 13 bases between.

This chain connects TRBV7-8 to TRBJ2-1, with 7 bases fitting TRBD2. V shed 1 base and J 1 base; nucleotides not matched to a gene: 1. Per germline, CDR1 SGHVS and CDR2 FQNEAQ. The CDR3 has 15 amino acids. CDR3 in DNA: TGTGCCAGCAGCTTAGGCGGGGGTTCCTACAATGAGCAGTTCTTC. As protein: CASSLGGGSYNEQFF.

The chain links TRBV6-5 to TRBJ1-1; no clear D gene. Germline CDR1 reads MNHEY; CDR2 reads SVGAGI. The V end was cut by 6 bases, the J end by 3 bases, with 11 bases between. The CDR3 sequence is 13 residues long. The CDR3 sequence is CASSMGGDTEAFF. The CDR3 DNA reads TGTGCCAGCAGCATGGGAGGAGACACTGAAGCTTTCTTT.